This paragraph covers one T cell receptor beta chain sequence. Its antigen is not identified. This CDR3 is also generated by other DNA sequences in the sample. Germline V gene sequence: CDR1 MNHEY, CDR2 SVGAGI. Deletions cut 0 bases from V and 1 base from J, with 7 bases between. This CDR3 is built from 15 residues. These data come from a study of cytomegalovirus exposure and HLA in healthy donors. PCR primers comprised 60 Vbeta and 13 Jbeta primers. The repertoire was sequenced with immunoSEQ multiplex PCR; TCRdb's copy has only in-frame clones and lacks some. The data show some 220,000 clones, around nine tenths seen once. Points from the study as a whole: A few chains linked to CMV were shown in vitro to be specific for CMV antigens. CMV serostatus stood as the only immune exposure information on hand. Analysis was carried out at a later point, and it linked a missense DCLRE1C variant to TCR beta V- and J-gene trimming.

The clonotype was recovered from a woman in her late teens or twenties in good health and CMV-seronegative. This chain links TRBV6-5 with TRBJ2-1; D might be TRBD2 (6 bases). The material sequenced was PBMCs. The CDR3 spells CASSYSGGSYNEQFF. The CDR3 DNA reads TGTGCCAGCAGTTACTCCGGGGGTTCCTACAATGAGCAGTTCTTC.